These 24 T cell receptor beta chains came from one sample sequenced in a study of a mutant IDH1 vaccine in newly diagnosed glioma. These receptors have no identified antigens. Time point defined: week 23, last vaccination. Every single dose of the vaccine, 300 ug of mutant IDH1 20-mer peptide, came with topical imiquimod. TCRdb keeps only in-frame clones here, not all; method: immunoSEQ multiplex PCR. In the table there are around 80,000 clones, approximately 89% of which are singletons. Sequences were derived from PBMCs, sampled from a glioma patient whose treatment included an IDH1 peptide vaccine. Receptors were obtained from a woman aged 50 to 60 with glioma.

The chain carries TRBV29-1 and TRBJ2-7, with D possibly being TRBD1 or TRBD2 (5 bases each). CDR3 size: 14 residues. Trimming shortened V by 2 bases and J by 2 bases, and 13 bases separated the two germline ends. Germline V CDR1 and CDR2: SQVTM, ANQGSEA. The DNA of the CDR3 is TGCAGCGTTGAAATAAGGGACGCCACCTACGAGCAGTACTTC. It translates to CSVEIRDATYEQYF.

The CDR3 protein is CASSLGLATYNEQFF. DNA of the CDR3: TGCGCCAGCAGCTTGGGACTAGCGACCTACAATGAGCAGTTCTTC. This chain uses TRBV5-1 with TRBJ2-1; 8 bases align to TRBD2. J lost 2 bases, V lost 0 bases, and 1 base had no gene match. The germline V gene has CDR1 SGHRS and CDR2 YFSETQ. The CDR3 is 15 amino acids. The full variable domain, with the rest looked up from reference TRBV5-1 and TRBJ2-1, is KAGVTQTPRYLIKTRGQQVTLSCSPISGHRSVSWYQQTPGQGLQFLFEYFSETQRNKGNFPGRFSGRQFSNSRSEMNVSTLELGDSALYLCASSLGLATYNEQFFGPGTRLTVL.

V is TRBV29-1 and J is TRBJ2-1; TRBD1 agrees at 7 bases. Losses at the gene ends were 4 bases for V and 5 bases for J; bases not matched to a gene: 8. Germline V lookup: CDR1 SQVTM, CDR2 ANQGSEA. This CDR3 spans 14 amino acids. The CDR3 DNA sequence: TGCAGCGTTGTAGCCGGTGACAGGGACAATGAGCAGTTCTTC. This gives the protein CSVVAGDRDNEQFF.

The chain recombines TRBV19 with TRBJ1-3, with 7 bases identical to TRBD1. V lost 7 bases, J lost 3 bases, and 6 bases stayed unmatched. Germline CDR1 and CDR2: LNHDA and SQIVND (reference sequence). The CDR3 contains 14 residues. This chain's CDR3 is CASTPDRIGNTIYF. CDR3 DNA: TGTGCCAGTACCCCGGACAGGATTGGAAACACCATATATTTT.

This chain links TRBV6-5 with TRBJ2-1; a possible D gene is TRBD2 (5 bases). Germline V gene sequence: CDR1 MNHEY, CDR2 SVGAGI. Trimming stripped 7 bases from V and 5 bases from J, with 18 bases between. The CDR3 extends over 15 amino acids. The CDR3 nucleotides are TGTGCCAGCACCCCCCCAAGCGGAGTCGACAATGAGCAGTTCTTC. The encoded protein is CASTPPSGVDNEQFF.

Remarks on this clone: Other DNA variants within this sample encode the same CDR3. CDR3 sequence reads: CASSEKGIRTEAFF. DNA for the CDR3: TGTGCCAGCAGTGAAAAGGGGATTAGAACTGAAGCTTTCTTT. V usage is TRBV6-1 and J usage is TRBJ1-1, with D possibly matching TRBD1 (5 bases). Trimming shortened V by 2 bases and J by 5 bases, and 12 bases separated the two germline ends. The length of the CDR3 is 14 residues. The V gene's germline CDR1 is MNHNS and CDR2 SASEGT.

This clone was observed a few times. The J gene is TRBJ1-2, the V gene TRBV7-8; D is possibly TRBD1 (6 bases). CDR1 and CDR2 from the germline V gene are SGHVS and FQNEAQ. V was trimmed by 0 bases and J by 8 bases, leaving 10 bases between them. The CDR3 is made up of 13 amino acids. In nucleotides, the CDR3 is TGTGCCAGCAGCTTAGCGTGGGGGCAAGGCTACACCTTC. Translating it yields CASSLAWGQGYTF.

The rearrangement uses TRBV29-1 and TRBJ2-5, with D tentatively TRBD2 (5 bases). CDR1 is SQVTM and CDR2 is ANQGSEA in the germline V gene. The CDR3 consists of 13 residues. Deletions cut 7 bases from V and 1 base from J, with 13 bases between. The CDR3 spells CSGENPLQETQYF. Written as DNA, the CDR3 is TGCAGCGGGGAGAACCCACTCCAAGAGACCCAGTACTTC.

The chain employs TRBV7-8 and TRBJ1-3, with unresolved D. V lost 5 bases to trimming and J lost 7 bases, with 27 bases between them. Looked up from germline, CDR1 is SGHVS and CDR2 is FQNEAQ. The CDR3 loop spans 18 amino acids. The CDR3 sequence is CASSIRRTGEPVGNTIYF. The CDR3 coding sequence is TGTGCCAGCAGCATCCGACGGACCGGGGAACCGGTCGGGAACACCATATATTTT.

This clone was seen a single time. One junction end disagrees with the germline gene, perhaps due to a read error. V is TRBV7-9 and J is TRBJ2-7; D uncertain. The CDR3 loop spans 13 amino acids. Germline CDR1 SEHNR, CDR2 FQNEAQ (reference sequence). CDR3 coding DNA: TGTGCCAGCAGCTTAAAGGGATCCTACGGGCAGTACTTC. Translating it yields CASSLKGSYGQYF.

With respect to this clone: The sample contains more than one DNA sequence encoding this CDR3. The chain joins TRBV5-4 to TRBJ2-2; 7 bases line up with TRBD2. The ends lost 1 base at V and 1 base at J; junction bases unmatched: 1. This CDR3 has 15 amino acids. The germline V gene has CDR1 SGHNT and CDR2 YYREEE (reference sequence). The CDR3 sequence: CASSLLAGNTGELFF. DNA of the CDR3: TGTGCCAGCAGCTTGTTAGCGGGGAACACCGGGGAGCTGTTTTTT.

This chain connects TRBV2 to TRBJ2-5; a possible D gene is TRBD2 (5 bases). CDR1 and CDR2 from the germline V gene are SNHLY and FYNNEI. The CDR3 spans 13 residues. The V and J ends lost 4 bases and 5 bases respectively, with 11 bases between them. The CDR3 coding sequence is TGTGCCAGCAGTGCGGGTAGCGTGGAGACCCAGTACTTC. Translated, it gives CASSAGSVETQYF.

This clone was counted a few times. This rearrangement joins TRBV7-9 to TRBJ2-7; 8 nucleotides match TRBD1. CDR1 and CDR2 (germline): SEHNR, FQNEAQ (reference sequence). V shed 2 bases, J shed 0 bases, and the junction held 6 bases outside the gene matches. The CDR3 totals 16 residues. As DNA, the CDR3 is TGTGCCAGCAGCTTAAGACAGGGGCGTCCCTCCTACGAGCAGTACTTC. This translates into CASSLRQGRPSYEQYF.

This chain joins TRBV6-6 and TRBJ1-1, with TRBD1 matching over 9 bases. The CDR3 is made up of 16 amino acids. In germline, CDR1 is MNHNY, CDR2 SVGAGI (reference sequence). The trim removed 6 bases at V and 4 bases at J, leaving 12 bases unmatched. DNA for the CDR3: TGTGCCAGCAGGCCCAACAGGGGGCGGGCTTTCACTGAAGCTTTCTTT. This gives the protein CASRPNRGRAFTEAFF.

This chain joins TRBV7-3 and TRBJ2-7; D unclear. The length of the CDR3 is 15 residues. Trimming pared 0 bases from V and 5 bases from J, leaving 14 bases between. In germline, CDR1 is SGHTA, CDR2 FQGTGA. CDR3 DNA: TGTGCCAGCAGCTTAACTGGACCCCCGACGCACGAGCAGTACTTC. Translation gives CASSLTGPPTHEQYF.

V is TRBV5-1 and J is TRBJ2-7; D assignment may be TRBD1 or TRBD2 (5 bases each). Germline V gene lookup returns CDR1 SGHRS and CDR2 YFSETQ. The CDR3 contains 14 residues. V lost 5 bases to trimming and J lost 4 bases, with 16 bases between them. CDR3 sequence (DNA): TGCGCCAGCAGGGTTCTTCCGGGGCTGTACGAGCAGTACTTC. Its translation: CASRVLPGLYEQYF.

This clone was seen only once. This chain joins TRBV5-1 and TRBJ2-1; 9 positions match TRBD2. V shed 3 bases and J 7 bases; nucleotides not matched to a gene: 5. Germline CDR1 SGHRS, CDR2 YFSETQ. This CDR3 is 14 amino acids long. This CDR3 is CASSSGLAGNEQFF. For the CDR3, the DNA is TGCGCCAGCAGCTCGGGGCTAGCGGGAAATGAGCAGTTCTTC.

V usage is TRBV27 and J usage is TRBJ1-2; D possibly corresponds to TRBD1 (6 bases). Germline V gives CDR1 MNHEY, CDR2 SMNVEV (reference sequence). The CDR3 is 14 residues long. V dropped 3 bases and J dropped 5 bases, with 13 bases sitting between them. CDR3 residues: CASSFSGALYGYTF. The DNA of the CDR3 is TGTGCCAGCAGTTTCTCAGGGGCTTTGTATGGCTACACCTTC.

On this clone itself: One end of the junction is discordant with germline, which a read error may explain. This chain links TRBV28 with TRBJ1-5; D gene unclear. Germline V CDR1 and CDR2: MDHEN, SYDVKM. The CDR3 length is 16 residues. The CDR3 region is CAGSTSLMLSNQPQHF. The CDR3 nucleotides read TGTGCCGGCAGTACTTCGTTGATGTTGAGCAATCAGCCCCAGCATTTT.

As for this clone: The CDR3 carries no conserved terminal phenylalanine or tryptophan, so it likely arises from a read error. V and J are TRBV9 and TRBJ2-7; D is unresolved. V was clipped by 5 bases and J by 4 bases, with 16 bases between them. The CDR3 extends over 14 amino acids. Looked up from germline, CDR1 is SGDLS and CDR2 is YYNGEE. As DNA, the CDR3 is TGTGCCAGCAGTCCGACCTTGGGGAAATACGAGCAGTACCTC. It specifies CASSPTLGKYEQYL.

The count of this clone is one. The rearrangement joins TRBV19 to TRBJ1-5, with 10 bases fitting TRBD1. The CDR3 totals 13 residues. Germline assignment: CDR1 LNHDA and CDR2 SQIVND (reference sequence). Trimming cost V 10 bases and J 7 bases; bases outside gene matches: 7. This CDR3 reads CATSGTGVQPQHF. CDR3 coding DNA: TGTGCCACCAGCGGGACAGGGGTACAGCCCCAGCATTTT.

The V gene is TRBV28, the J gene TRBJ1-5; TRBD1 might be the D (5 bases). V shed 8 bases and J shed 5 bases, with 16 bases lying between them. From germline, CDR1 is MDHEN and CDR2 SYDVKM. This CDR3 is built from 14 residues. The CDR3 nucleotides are TGTGCCAGCCGCCCCCCGGGGGACCATCAGCCCCAGCATTTT. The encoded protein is CASRPPGDHQPQHF.

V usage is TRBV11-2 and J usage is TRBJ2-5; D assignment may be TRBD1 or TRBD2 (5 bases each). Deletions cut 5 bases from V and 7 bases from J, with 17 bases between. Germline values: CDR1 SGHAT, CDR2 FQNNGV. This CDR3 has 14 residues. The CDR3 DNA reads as TGTGCCAGCAGCCACCCCGCCCTGAGGGGGACCCAGTACTTC. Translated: CASSHPALRGTQYF.

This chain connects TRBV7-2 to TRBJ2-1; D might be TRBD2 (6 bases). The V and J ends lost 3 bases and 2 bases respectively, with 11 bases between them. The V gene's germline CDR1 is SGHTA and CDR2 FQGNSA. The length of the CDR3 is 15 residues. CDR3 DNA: TGTGCCAGCAGCTTGATAGCGGCCGCCTACAATGAGCAGTTCTTC. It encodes CASSLIAAAYNEQFF.